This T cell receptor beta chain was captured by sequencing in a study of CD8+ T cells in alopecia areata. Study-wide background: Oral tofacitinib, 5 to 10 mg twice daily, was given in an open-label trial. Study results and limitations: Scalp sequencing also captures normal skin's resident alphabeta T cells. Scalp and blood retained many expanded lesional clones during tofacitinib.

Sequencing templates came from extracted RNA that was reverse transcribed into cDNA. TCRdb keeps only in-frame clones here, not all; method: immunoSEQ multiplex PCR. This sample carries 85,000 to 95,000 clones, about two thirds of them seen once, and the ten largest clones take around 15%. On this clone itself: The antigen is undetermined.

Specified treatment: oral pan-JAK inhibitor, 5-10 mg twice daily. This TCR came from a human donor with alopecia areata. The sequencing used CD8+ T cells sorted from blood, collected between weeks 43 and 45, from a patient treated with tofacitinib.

The CDR3 here is CASSPSGGLESYNEQFF. In DNA, the CDR3 is TGTGCCAGCAGCCCAAGTGGGGGACTTGAGAGCTACAATGAGCAGTTCTTC. This chain uses TRBV11-2 with TRBJ2-1; tentatively, D is TRBD2 (6 bases). The germline CDR1 and CDR2 sequences are SGHAT and FQNNGV. CDR3 length: 17 amino acids. Trimming cost V 5 bases and J 3 bases, with 20 bases left between them. The full variable domain, with the rest looked up from reference TRBV11-2 and TRBJ2-1, is EAGVAQSPRYKIIEKRQSVAFWCNPISGHATLYWYQQILGQGPKLLIQFQNNGVVDDSQLPKDRFSAERLKGVDSTLKIQPAKLEDSAVYLCASSPSGGLESYNEQFFGPGTRLTVL.